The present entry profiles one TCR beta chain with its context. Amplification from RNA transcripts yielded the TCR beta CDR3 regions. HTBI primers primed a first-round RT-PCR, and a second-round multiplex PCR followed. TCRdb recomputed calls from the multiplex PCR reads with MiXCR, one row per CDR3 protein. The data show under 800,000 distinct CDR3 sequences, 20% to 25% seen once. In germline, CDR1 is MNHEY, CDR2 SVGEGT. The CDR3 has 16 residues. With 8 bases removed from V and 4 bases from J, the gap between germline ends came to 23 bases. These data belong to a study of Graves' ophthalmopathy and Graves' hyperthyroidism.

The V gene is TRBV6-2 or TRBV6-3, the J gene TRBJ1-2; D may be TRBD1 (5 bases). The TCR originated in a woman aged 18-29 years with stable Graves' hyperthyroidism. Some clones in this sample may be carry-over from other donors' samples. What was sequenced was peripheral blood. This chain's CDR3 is CASANGRGGDGYGYTF. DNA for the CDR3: TGTGCCAGCGCCAACGGTCGGGGAGGGGACGGCTATGGCTACACCTTC.